This record covers a single TCR beta chain. Antigen specificity is unknown. This entry comes from a study of shared clonotypes between healthy human individuals. Study-wide results and limits: Researchers found naive subsets generally carried larger estimated richness than memory subsets.

Assay: immunoSEQ multiplex PCR; the TCRdb copy retains only in-frame clones and omits some. This sample has 2 million to 2.5 million clones; just under 95% occur once, and the top ten carry more than 0.35%. Germline V gene sequence: CDR1 LNHDA, CDR2 SQIVND (reference sequence). J was trimmed by 0 bases and V by 1 base; bases with no gene match: 2. CDR3 length: 15 amino acids. Material for sequencing was naive CD4+ T cells from PBMCs. Regarding subset: CD45RA+ positively selected. The receptor's source is a man aged 18 to 29 in good health. Some clones in this sample may be carry-over from other donors' samples. The chain joins TRBV19 to TRBJ1-2, with 7 bases that match TRBD1. CDR3 in amino acids: CASSIATGSNYGYTF. The CDR3 DNA sequence: TGTGCCAGTAGTATAGCGACAGGGTCTAACTATGGCTACACCTTC.